These T cell receptor beta chains were read from a single sample in a study of cytomegalovirus exposure and HLA in healthy donors. Using immunoSEQ multiplex PCR, the repertoire was profiled, and TCRdb retains in-frame clones only, with some absent. The sample records under 300,000 clones, approximately 90% being singletons. Sequencing was done on a sample of PBMCs. The source of these receptors is a man aged 40-55 years in good health and CMV-seropositive. Both conserved end residues are part of each CDR3. The D gene is left open where the match is weak. Size is stated for part of the rows, as once, few or many counts, or as a class when the clone is expanded.

>-|-|TRBJ2-1|TRBV12-5
CASGSPGLLGNEQFF
TGTGCTAGTGGTTCCCCGGGACTTCTAGGCAATGAGCAGTTCTTC
>TRBD2|-|TRBJ2-5|TRBV7-9
CASSPRSGRGETQYF
TGTGCCAGCAGCCCCCGCAGCGGGAGAGGGGAGACCCAGTACTTC
>-|few|TRBJ1-2|TRBV10-1
CASRTDSGYTF
TGCGCCAGCAGAACAGATAGTGGCTACACCTTC
>TRBD2|-|TRBJ2-7|TRBV19
CASSMVVRLADSYEQYF
TGTGCCAGTAGTATGGTCGTTAGACTAGCGGATTCCTACGAGCAGTACTTC
>TRBD1|-|TRBJ1-2|TRBV9
CASSVGQGANYGYTF
TGTGCCAGCAGCGTTGGACAGGGGGCGAACTATGGCTACACCTTC
>-|-|TRBJ2-2|TRBV18
CASSPVPPNTGELFF
TGTGCCAGCTCACCAGTCCCTCCGAACACCGGGGAGCTGTTTTTT
>-|-|TRBJ2-7|TRBV4-2
CASSQDHTVRGQYF
TGTGCCAGCAGCCAAGATCATACGGTCCGAGGACAGTACTTC
>TRBD1|-|TRBJ1-2|TRBV5-1
CASSTEGQGALGYTF
TGCGCCAGCAGCACCGAAGGACAGGGGGCGCTTGGCTACACCTTC
>-|-|TRBJ2-7|TRBV7-2
CASSFSRYEQYF
TGTGCCAGCAGCTTTTCGCGCTACGAGCAGTACTTC
>-|once|TRBJ1-3|TRBV7-8
CASSLVQGRNTIYF
TGTGCCAGCAGCTTAGTACAGGGTAGAAACACCATATATTTT
>TRBD2|-|TRBJ2-1|TRBV19
CASSIPRLAEGNEQFF
TGTGCCAGTAGTATACCCAGACTAGCGGAGGGGAATGAGCAGTTCTTC
>TRBD1|-|TRBJ2-2|TRBV19
CASSIGQGPGELFF
TGTGCCAGTAGTATAGGACAGGGCCCCGGGGAGCTGTTTTTT
>TRBD1|-|TRBJ1-1|TRBV28
CASSWPTDRLDTEAFF
TGTGCCAGCAGTTGGCCGACGGACAGGCTGGACACTGAAGCTTTCTTT
>-|-|TRBJ2-1|TRBV6-1
CASSGGGHYEQFF
TGTGCCAGCAGTGGGGGGGGGCACTATGAGCAGTTCTTC
>-|-|TRBJ1-2|TRBV19
CASSTTVNYGYTF
TGTGCCAGTAGTACGACAGTTAACTATGGCTACACCTTC